Listed here are 23 T cell receptor beta chains from one sample, sequenced in a study of OX40 agonist ivuxolimab in advanced cancers. Profiling relied on immunoSEQ multiplex PCR, and the TCRdb table lists in-frame clones only, not all of them. The sample lists some 86,000 clones; approximately 94% were seen once. Sequences were derived from CD4+ or CD8+ T cells sorted from blood, sampled in a trial of the OX40 agonist ivuxolimab. The receptors derive from an adult with an advanced solid tumor such as melanoma, head and neck, liver or kidney cancer.

The CDR3 nucleotides are TGTGCCAGCAGCTACCGGCAGCCCTACGAGCAGTACTTC. Translated, it gives CASSYRQPYEQYF. This rearrangement joins TRBV28 to TRBJ2-7, with D unclear. CDR1 and CDR2 (germline): MDHEN, SYDVKM. Between the trimmed V and J ends, which lost 6 bases and 2 bases, there was a span of 11 bases. The CDR3 is 13 residues long.

The rearrangement uses TRBV6-5 and TRBJ2-7; no clear D. The CDR3 covers 14 residues. Germline loops: CDR1 MNHEY, CDR2 SVGAGI. The germline V and J ends were trimmed by 2 bases and 0 bases, with 8 bases remaining between them. The CDR3 region has the DNA TGTGCCAGCAGTTACACACAGTCCTCCTACGAGCAGTACTTC. Protein sequence: CASSYTQSSYEQYF.

This chain uses TRBV4-2 with TRBJ2-3; 10 bases are a match to TRBD2. V was clipped by 0 bases and J by 2 bases; unmatched bases: 5. The CDR3 covers 17 residues. CDR1 is LGHNA and CDR2 is YNFKEQ in the germline V gene. The CDR3 sequence is CASSQELAGKLTDTQYF. CDR3 nucleotides: TGTGCCAGCAGCCAAGAACTAGCGGGGAAACTCACAGATACGCAGTATTTT.

The J gene is TRBJ2-7, the V gene TRBV7-9; D not certain. Germline values: CDR1 SEHNR, CDR2 FQNEAQ (reference sequence). This CDR3 has 12 amino acids. V lost 5 bases and J lost 3, with 8 bases in between. The CDR3 loop is CASSPGNYEQYF. The CDR3 nucleotides are TGTGCCAGCAGCCCCGGTAACTACGAGCAGTACTTC.

The J gene is TRBJ2-2, the V gene TRBV6-5, with D tentatively TRBD1 (6 bases). Germline-derived CDR1 and CDR2 are MNHEY and SVGAGI. Trimming removed 6 bases at V and 7 bases at J, with 12 bases between. The CDR3 is made up of 13 amino acids. The CDR3 nucleotides read TGTGCCAGCAGGGTACAGGGTCTCGGGGAGCTGTTTTTT. Its protein is CASRVQGLGELFF.

This clone appeared a single time. The V and J genes are TRBV19 and TRBJ2-7, with 12 bases aligning to TRBD2. Losses at the gene ends were 7 bases for V and 3 bases for J; bases not matched to a gene: 4. The CDR3 is made up of 14 amino acids. The germline gives CDR1 LNHDA, CDR2 SQIVND (reference sequence). The chain's CDR3 is CASKRTSGDYEQYF. The CDR3 region has the DNA TGTGCCAGTAAGAGGACTAGCGGGGACTACGAGCAGTACTTC.

The chain uses TRBV9 and TRBJ2-1; a possible D gene is TRBD1 (5 bases). CDR3 length equals 17 residues. Trimming cost V 1 base and J 2 bases, with 16 bases left between them. The V gene's germline CDR1 is SGDLS and CDR2 YYNGEE. CDR3: CASSVNPVQDTYNEQFF. CDR3 sequence (DNA): TGTGCCAGCAGCGTAAACCCGGTACAGGATACCTACAATGAGCAGTTCTTC.

This chain connects TRBV4-3 to TRBJ2-2, with 9 bases lining up with TRBD2. Germline V gives CDR1 LGHNA, CDR2 YSLEER. This CDR3 spans 21 amino acids. V was clipped by 0 bases and J by 0 bases; unmatched bases: 14. As DNA, the CDR3 is TGCGCCAGCAGCCAAGACACCCCCGGACTAGCGCGACCCTCGAACACCGGGGAGCTGTTTTTT. Its protein is CASSQDTPGLARPSNTGELFF.

This rearrangement joins TRBV7-6 to TRBJ2-1; no clear D gene. Germline CDR1 and CDR2: SGHVS and FNYEAQ. The CDR3 is made up of 13 amino acids. The V end lost 4 bases, the J end lost 9 bases, and 13 bases lay between the germline ends. CDR3 bases: TGTGCCAGCAGCTCCTTATTATGGGGTGAGCAGTTCTTC. Its translation: CASSSLLWGEQFF. Full variable domain (outside the CDR3, taken from reference TRBV7-6 and TRBJ2-1): GAGVSQSPRYKVTKRGQDVALRCDPISGHVSLYWYRQALGQGPEFLTYFNYEAQQDKSGLPNDRFSAERPEGSISTLTIQRTEQRDSAMYRCASSSLLWGEQFFGPGTRLTVL.

V gene TRBV27 combines with J gene TRBJ2-2; no clear D. Trimming left V 3 bases short and J 2 bases short, with 4 bases between. CDR1 is MNHEY, CDR2 SMNVEV, per germline (reference sequence). This CDR3 contains 13 residues. CDR3 coding DNA: TGTGCCAGCAGTTTCCTCAACACCGGGGAGCTGTTTTTT. It yields the protein CASSFLNTGELFF.

The chain couples TRBV5-1 to TRBJ2-2; D unresolved. CDR1 and CDR2 from the germline V gene are SGHRS and YFSETQ. This CDR3 comprises 13 residues. V lost 0 bases, J lost 1 base, and 1 base lay in between. The CDR3 sequence: CASSLGNTGELFF. The CDR3 DNA is TGCGCCAGCAGCTTGGGGAACACCGGGGAGCTGTTTTTT. Using reference TRBV5-1 and TRBJ2-2 for the parts outside the CDR3, the full variable domain is KAGVTQTPRYLIKTRGQQVTLSCSPISGHRSVSWYQQTPGQGLQFLFEYFSETQRNKGNFPGRFSGRQFSNSRSEMNVSTLELGDSALYLCASSLGNTGELFFGEGSRLTVL.

The chain carries TRBV7-9 and TRBJ2-1; D tentatively fits TRBD1 or TRBD2 (5 bases each). CDR1 and CDR2 (germline): SEHNR, FQNEAQ (reference sequence). V gave up 1 base and J gave up 5 bases, with 15 bases separating them. The CDR3 is made up of 16 amino acids. In DNA, the CDR3 is TGTGCCAGCAGCTTAGACGAGGGACCAAATCACAATGAGCAGTTCTTC. Its protein product is CASSLDEGPNHNEQFF.

The rearrangement uses TRBV27 and TRBJ1-1, with D possibly being TRBD1 (5 bases). CDR3 size: 13 residues. Germline V lookup: CDR1 MNHEY, CDR2 SMNVEV (reference sequence). V shed 5 bases and J shed 3 bases, with 10 bases lying between them. CDR3 DNA sequence: TGTGCCAGCAGTCTCCAGGGTGACACTGAAGCTTTCTTT. Protein sequence: CASSLQGDTEAFF.

The rearrangement uses TRBV28 and TRBJ2-1; TRBD2 aligns across 11 bases. The junction had 7 bases not matched to a gene; V was cut back by 5 bases and J by 1 base. The CDR3 has 17 amino acids. CDR1 and CDR2 (germline): MDHEN, SYDVKM. CDR3 region: CASSALLAGGSYNEQFF. CDR3 DNA: TGTGCCAGCAGTGCCCTCCTAGCGGGGGGTTCCTACAATGAGCAGTTCTTC.

The chain has TRBV4-2 and TRBJ2-3, with 8 bases aligning to TRBD2. Germline assignment: CDR1 LGHNA and CDR2 YNFKEQ. CDR3 length equals 17 residues. Losses at the gene ends were 1 base for V and 3 bases for J; bases not matched to a gene: 9. CDR3 sequence reads: CASSQVGSGGATDTQYF. CDR3 coding DNA: TGTGCCAGCAGCCAAGTGGGTTCCGGGGGGGCGACAGATACGCAGTATTTT.

J is TRBJ2-5 and V is TRBV5-5; D call uncertain. This CDR3 contains 12 residues. V lost 3 bases to trimming and J lost 5 bases, with 8 bases between them. Germline loops: CDR1 SGHKS, CDR2 YYEKEE (reference sequence). CDR3 coding DNA: TGTGCCAGCAGCTATGGCAGGGAGACCCAGTACTTC. Translating it yields CASSYGRETQYF.

The V gene is TRBV28, the J gene TRBJ2-7; no definite D call. The germline CDR1 and CDR2 sequences are MDHEN and SYDVKM. The CDR3 spans 12 residues. V lost 8 bases to trimming and J lost 0 bases, with 8 bases between them. Written as DNA, the CDR3 is TGTGCCAGCGGGCAGATCTCCTACGAGCAGTACTTC. It yields the protein CASGQISYEQYF.

The V and J genes are TRBV6-5 and TRBJ1-3; D unclear. V lost 5 bases to trimming and J lost 4 bases, with 3 bases between them. Germline lookup yields CDR1 MNHEY and CDR2 SVGAGI. CDR3 length equals 11 residues. The CDR3 is CASSHGNTIYF. The CDR3 coding sequence is TGTGCCAGCAGTCACGGAAACACCATATATTTT.

The chain uses TRBV6-4 and TRBJ2-1, with TRBD1 matching 9 bases. The V gene end was trimmed by 0 bases and the J gene end by 8 bases; junction bases not matched to a gene: 5. Germline assignment: CDR1 MRHNA and CDR2 SNTAGT. The CDR3 has 15 residues. CDR3 sequence: CASSDSTGGKDEQFF. CDR3 nucleotides: TGTGCCAGCAGTGACTCGACAGGGGGGAAGGATGAGCAGTTCTTC.

V is TRBV27 and J is TRBJ2-3, with 7 bases matching TRBD2. Trimming cost V 5 bases and J 2 bases; bases outside gene matches: 13. This CDR3 comprises 17 residues. CDR1 is MNHEY and CDR2 is SMNVEV in the germline V gene (reference sequence). For the CDR3, the DNA is TGTGCCAGCAGTGCACTAATAGGAGCGGGGCTCACAGATACGCAGTATTTT. Encoded protein: CASSALIGAGLTDTQYF.

CDR3 in DNA: TGTGCCAGCAGCGTATCCGGGGAGGAGCGGTACGAGCAGTACTTC. This gives the protein CASSVSGEERYEQYF. V gene TRBV9 combines with J gene TRBJ2-7, with a tentative D call TRBD2 (6 bases). V was clipped by 1 base and J by 4 bases, with 15 bases between them. The germline V gene has CDR1 SGDLS and CDR2 YYNGEE. This CDR3 comprises 15 residues.

The chain is built from TRBV6-5 and TRBJ2-7, with D perhaps TRBD2 (5 bases). Germline V gene lookup returns CDR1 MNHEY and CDR2 SVGAGI. Between the trimmed V and J ends, which lost 4 bases and 5 bases, there was a span of 15 bases. This CDR3 has 14 residues. The CDR3 region is CASSLDSSTHEQYF. The CDR3 DNA is TGTGCCAGCAGTTTGGACTCTAGCACCCACGAGCAGTACTTC.

The chain has TRBV5-6 and TRBJ1-5, with a tentative D call TRBD1 (6 bases). The germline CDR1 and CDR2 sequences are SGHDT and YYEEEE. The ends were cut back, 9 bases at V and 5 bases at J, with 24 bases in the middle. CDR3 length: 16 amino acids. The CDR3 nucleotides are TGTGCCAACCAGCTTGTTTCGGGGGCCCGACATCAGCCCCAGCATTTT. This translates into CANQLVSGARHQPQHF.